The 8 T cell receptor beta chains listed next were all sequenced from one sample in a study of T-cell reconstitution after alpha-beta-depleted transplantation in children. A library of TCRbeta sequences, prepared with unique molecular identifiers, was generated. Using its own MiXCR run on the PCR reads, TCRdb lists one record per CDR3 protein. The sample yields 100,000 or so distinct CDR3 sequences, roughly a sixth seen once. The sequenced sample was PBMCs, mostly from graft donor cells, obtained 180 days after TCRalphabeta/CD19-depleted stem cell transplant. The receptors come from a male patient aged 2-15 years who had a stem cell transplant for acute lymphoblastic leukemia, so the T cells may come from the graft donor.

The CDR3 DNA sequence: TGTGCCAGCAGCACTGCCGGGCTTCAGCATTTT. This translates into CASSTAGLQHF. This chain links TRBV12-3 or TRBV12-4 with TRBJ1-5, with D unresolved. CDR3 length: 11 amino acids. The germline V and J ends were trimmed by 6 bases and 13 bases, with 13 bases remaining between them.

This clonotype has more than one count but fewer than ten. The chain couples TRBV7-2 to TRBJ1-1; D is perhaps TRBD1 (6 bases). V was cut by 0 bases and J by 4 bases, with 12 bases left in between. CDR1 is SGHTA and CDR2 is FQGNSA in the germline V gene. This CDR3 is 15 amino acids long. The CDR3 protein is CASSLALGGRTEAFF. The CDR3 DNA reads as TGTGCCAGCAGCTTAGCTCTTGGGGGGCGCACTGAAGCTTTCTTT.

The V and J genes are TRBV7-7 and TRBJ2-1, with 12 bases that match TRBD2. This CDR3 has 17 residues. V trimming: 2 bases; J trimming: 0 bases; junction bases outside the gene matches: 2. Germline lookup yields CDR1 SSHAT and CDR2 FNYEAQ (reference sequence). CDR3 region: CASSLRLAGDSYNEQFF. DNA for the CDR3: TGTGCCAGCAGCTTAAGACTAGCGGGGGACTCCTACAATGAGCAGTTCTTC.

V and J are TRBV5-1 and TRBJ2-4; D could derive from TRBD1 or TRBD2 (5 bases each). CDR1 is SGHRS, CDR2 YFSETQ, per germline. The V and J ends lost 3 bases and 0 bases respectively, with 16 bases between them. The CDR3 is made up of 17 amino acids. The CDR3 region is CASSWKPGLLAKNIQYF. In nucleotides, the CDR3 is TGCGCCAGCAGCTGGAAGCCGGGGCTTCTAGCCAAAAACATTCAGTACTTC. Filled out from reference TRBV5-1 and TRBJ2-4, the complete variable domain reads KAGVTQTPRYLIKTRGQQVTLSCSPISGHRSVSWYQQTPGQGLQFLFEYFSETQRNKGNFPGRFSGRQFSNSRSEMNVSTLELGDSALYLCASSWKPGLLAKNIQYFGAGTRLSVL.

This clonotype occurred a few times. V gene TRBV3-1 combines with J gene TRBJ2-1; 10 nucleotides agree with TRBD2. J was trimmed by 0 bases and V by 3 bases; bases with no gene match: 5. The CDR3 consists of 17 residues. Germline V gives CDR1 LGHDT, CDR2 YNNKEL (reference sequence). CDR3 DNA sequence: TGTGCCAGCAGCCAGCTAGCGGGGGACCGCTCCTACAATGAGCAGTTCTTC. Encoded protein: CASSQLAGDRSYNEQFF.

V gene TRBV6-1 combines with J gene TRBJ1-1; D is unresolved. The CDR3 length is 13 residues. In germline, CDR1 is MNHNS, CDR2 SASEGT. V was trimmed by 8 bases and J by 3 bases, leaving 13 bases between them. The CDR3 DNA follows: TGTGCCAGCCAGCAAACAGTGTACACTGAAGCTTTCTTT. Translating it yields CASQQTVYTEAFF.

The chain recombines TRBV5-5 with TRBJ1-2; D remains ambiguous. Germline V gives CDR1 SGHKS, CDR2 YYEKEE (reference sequence). The V end lost 4 bases, the J end lost 2 bases, and 15 bases lay between the germline ends. This CDR3 has 15 amino acids. The CDR3 DNA reads as TGTGCCAGCAGCCTCGAACCGACGGGAAACTATGGCTACACCTTC. It is translated as CASSLEPTGNYGYTF.

This clonotype was observed many times. The chain joins TRBV20-1 to TRBJ2-1; a possible D gene is TRBD2 (6 bases). This CDR3 has 13 residues. Germline CDR1 DFQATT, CDR2 SNEGSKA (reference sequence). V was cut by 3 bases and J by 7 bases, with 13 bases left in between. CDR3 DNA sequence: TGCAGTGCTAGTAATGGAGGGGTGAATGAGCAGTTCTTC. This sequence encodes CSASNGGVNEQFF.